The entry below gives a single T cell receptor beta chain sequence along with its context. The antigen is undetermined. Germline V gives CDR1 SGHRS, CDR2 YFSETQ. The CDR3 has 18 amino acids. The junction had 10 bases not matched to a gene; V was cut back by 4 bases and J by 2 bases. These data come from a study of cytomegalovirus exposure and HLA in healthy donors. Whole-study results and caveats: CMV serostatus alone was available as immune exposure information. In a later analysis, HLA-associated beta chains showed higher expansion and lower generation probabilities than comparable chains. Looking again later, the authors saw that most CMV-associated TCR beta chains seemed HLA-restricted.

Primers for the PCR totalled 60 Vbeta and 13 Jbeta. The table came from immunoSEQ multiplex PCR; TCRdb's copy has only in-frame clones and leaves some out. Found here are some 150,000 clones, roughly three fifths of them singletons; the top ten hold 2.4%. The chain joins TRBV5-1 to TRBJ2-3, with 13 bases matching TRBD2. Material: PBMCs. The sequence derives from a middle-aged woman in good health and CMV-seronegative. The CDR3 DNA reads as TGCGCCAGCAGCCAAGGAATGACTAGCGGGGGGCCCACAGATACGCAGTATTTT. The encoded protein is CASSQGMTSGGPTDTQYF.